Here is one T cell receptor (beta chain) with its context. The antigen remains undetermined. cDNA molecules carried unique molecular identifiers, and template switching added a universal primer site. TCRdb ran MiXCR on the 5' RACE reads and lists one entry per CDR3 protein. The sample gives hundreds of thousands of distinct CDR3 sequences, less than 7% of which show up once; 1.5% to 2% is in the top ten. The data are from a study of identical twins. Study-wide findings and caveats: Beta out-of-frame sequences showed weaker excess sharing between twins.

The V gene lost 1 base and the J gene lost 3 bases, with 15 bases spanning the gap. CDR1 is SGHDN, CDR2 FVKESK, per germline. This CDR3 is 16 amino acids long. This chain uses TRBV14 with TRBJ1-1, with D perhaps TRBD1 (5 bases). This sequence originates from a man aged 18 to 35 in good health. The sequenced material came from naive T cells sorted from blood. This CDR3 is CASSQAFQGKDTEAFF. The CDR3 DNA reads as TGTGCCAGCAGCCAAGCGTTTCAGGGTAAGGACACTGAAGCTTTCTTT. Using reference TRBV14 and TRBJ1-1 for the parts outside the CDR3, the full variable domain is EAGVTQFPSHSVIEKGQTVTLRCDPISGHDNLYWYRRVMGKEIKFLLHFVKESKQDESGMPNNRFLAERTGGTYSTLKVQPAELEDSGVYFCASSQAFQGKDTEAFFGQGTRLTVV.